Following are 26 T cell receptor beta chains from one sample sequenced in a study of cytomegalovirus exposure and HLA in healthy donors. Here immunoSEQ multiplex PCR was the method, and the copy in TCRdb shows in-frame clones only, minus some. Among about 130,000 clones listed, roughly nine tenths were seen once. Input material: PBMCs. Receptors originate from a woman between 18 and 29 years old in good health and CMV-seronegative.

This chain uses TRBV2 with TRBJ2-2; 7 nucleotides line up with TRBD1. Germline CDR1 is SNHLY and CDR2 is FYNNEI. The V segment lost 7 bases and the J segment 4 bases; nucleotides outside the gene matches: 3. This CDR3 region has 13 residues. In nucleotides, the CDR3 is TGTGCCAGCAAGGGACAGCCCACCGGGGAGCTGTTTTTT. It encodes CASKGQPTGELFF.

The V call is TRBV14, the J call TRBJ1-3; possible D gene TRBD1, 6 bases. Germline V gene sequence: CDR1 SGHDN, CDR2 FVKESK. V lost 3 bases to trimming and J lost 0 bases, with 12 bases between them. The length of the CDR3 is 16 residues. Written as DNA, the CDR3 is TGTGCCAGCAGCCATGCTACAGGGAGCTCTGGAAACACCATATATTTT. This codes for CASSHATGSSGNTIYF.

The chain's CDR3 is CASSPNPIAEVYF. CDR3 nucleotide sequence: TGTGCCAGCAGCCCCAACCCAATAGCGGAGGTGTACTTC. The chain uses TRBV7-3 and TRBJ2-7, with a weak D call TRBD2 (6 bases). Between the trimmed V and J ends, which lost 5 bases and 12 bases, there was a span of 20 bases. This CDR3 is 13 amino acids long. Germline CDR1 is SGHTA and CDR2 is FQGTGA.

The V and J genes are TRBV5-5 and TRBJ2-5; 10 nucleotides match TRBD2. Trimming cost V 2 bases and J 2 bases; bases outside gene matches: 3. The CDR3 sequence is 15 residues long. CDR1 SGHKS and CDR2 YYEKEE come from the germline V gene (reference sequence). CDR3 in amino acids: CASSFGLAEQETQYF. The CDR3 DNA reads as TGTGCCAGCAGCTTCGGACTAGCGGAGCAAGAGACCCAGTACTTC.

The chain recombines TRBV28 with TRBJ1-1; no definite D call. V lost 2 bases and J lost 7, with 11 bases in between. This CDR3 contains 13 residues. CDR1 is MDHEN, CDR2 SYDVKM, per germline. CDR3 DNA: TGTGCCAGCAGTTTAGGGCCCTCAATTGAAGCTTTCTTT. Amino acids: CASSLGPSIEAFF.

This clone has only one observation. This rearrangement joins TRBV18 to TRBJ2-6; no definite D call. Germline CDR1 KGHSH, CDR2 LQKENI. V lost 3 bases and J 1 base, leaving 16 bases between the germline ends. The CDR3 sequence is 18 residues long. CDR3 sequence reads: CASSPLTFTESGANVLTF. The CDR3 region has the DNA TGTGCCAGCTCACCCCTAACTTTTACAGAGTCTGGGGCCAACGTCCTGACTTTC.

V gene TRBV12-5 combines with J gene TRBJ1-5; TRBD1 aligns across 7 bases. Per germline, CDR1 LGHNT and CDR2 FRNRAP. The CDR3 has 17 residues. Trimming cost V 2 bases and J 1 base; bases outside gene matches: 8. This chain's CDR3 is CASGLLPRDRSNQPQHF. In DNA form, the CDR3 reads TGTGCTAGTGGTTTGCTACCTAGGGACAGAAGCAATCAGCCCCAGCATTTT.

The chain has TRBV9 and TRBJ1-4; D possibly corresponds to TRBD1 (5 bases). The germline V and J ends were trimmed by 5 bases and 4 bases, with 12 bases remaining between them. The length of the CDR3 is 14 residues. Germline loops: CDR1 SGDLS, CDR2 YYNGEE. The CDR3 protein is CASSLREGNEKLFF. The CDR3 DNA reads as TGTGCCAGCAGTCTCAGGGAGGGTAATGAAAAACTGTTTTTT. Full variable domain (missing parts from reference TRBV9 and TRBJ1-4): DSGVTQTPKHLITATGQRVTLRCSPRSGDLSVYWYQQSLDQGLQFLIQYYNGEERAKGNILERFSAQQFPDLHSELNLSSLELGDSALYFCASSLREGNEKLFFGSGTQLSVL.

The chain couples TRBV19 to TRBJ2-2; 12 nucleotides match TRBD2. The CDR3 loop spans 19 amino acids. With V trimmed by 1 base and J by 3 bases, 9 bases remained unmatched. Germline values: CDR1 LNHDA, CDR2 SQIVND (reference sequence). CDR3 residues: CASSIGLAGAIGDTGELFF. In DNA, the CDR3 is TGTGCCAGTAGTATAGGACTAGCGGGGGCTATAGGGGACACCGGGGAGCTGTTTTTT.

This clone appeared a few times. The chain uses TRBV4-1 and TRBJ1-6; unclear D gene. Germline CDR1 MGHRA, CDR2 YSYEKL. The germline V and J ends were trimmed by 1 base and 10 bases, with 5 bases remaining between them. This CDR3 is built from 12 residues. This CDR3 reads CASSQVRSPLHF. The CDR3 DNA follows: TGCGCCAGCAGCCAAGTGCGATCACCCCTCCACTTT.

Only one count was recorded for this clone. The V gene is TRBV10-3, the J gene TRBJ1-4; TRBD1 agrees at 10 bases. V gave up 0 bases and J gave up 7 bases; unmatched junction bases: 11. The CDR3 spans 18 residues. The germline CDR1 and CDR2 sequences are ENHRY and SYGVKD. The CDR3, as DNA: TGTGCCATCAGTGAGTCGTGGGGGACAGGGGATAGGAGTGAAAAACTGTTTTTT. Its protein product is CAISESWGTGDRSEKLFF.

This clone is labeled as medium-sized. The chain couples TRBV5-1 to TRBJ2-1, with 11 bases lining up with TRBD2. The CDR3 is 17 residues long. Trimming at V came to 4 bases and at J to 5 bases, leaving 11 bases not matched to a gene. Germline V gene lookup returns CDR1 SGHRS and CDR2 YFSETQ. CDR3 amino acids: CASSAVAGGPNNNEQFF. The CDR3 DNA reads as TGCGCCAGCAGCGCCGTAGCGGGGGGGCCGAACAACAATGAGCAGTTCTTC.

V usage is TRBV10-1 and J usage is TRBJ1-5; 7 bases are shared with TRBD1. CDR1 and CDR2 from the germline V gene are WNHNN and SYGVQD (reference sequence). The CDR3 totals 16 residues. Trimming at V came to 2 bases and at J to 4 bases, leaving 8 bases not matched to a gene. This CDR3 is CASSEPGTGDNQPQHF. The CDR3 coding sequence is TGCGCCAGCAGTGAGCCTGGAACAGGGGATAATCAGCCCCAGCATTTT.

This clone was observed a handful of times. The chain combines TRBV19 with TRBJ1-1; TRBD1 matches 8 bases. Germline V lookup: CDR1 LNHDA, CDR2 SQIVND (reference sequence). This CDR3 has 15 amino acids. Unmatched junction bases numbered 14, after V lost 7 bases and J lost 7 bases. For the CDR3, the DNA is TGTGCCAGTATCCCACGGGGGCAGGGGGCGCGTGAAGCTTTCTTT. Amino acids: CASIPRGQGAREAFF. The entire variable domain, with the rest obtained from reference TRBV19 and TRBJ1-1, is as follows: DGGITQSPKYLFRKEGQNVTLSCEQNLNHDAMYWYRQDPGQGLRLIYYSQIVNDFQKGDIAEGYSVSREKKESFPLTVTSAQKNPTAFYLCASIPRGQGAREAFFGQGTRLTVV.

V and J are TRBV2 and TRBJ1-1; no definite D call. Trimming took off 3 bases at V and 0 bases at J, with 8 bases between the two ends. The germline gives CDR1 SNHLY, CDR2 FYNNEI. The CDR3 is 14 amino acids. The DNA of the CDR3 is TGTGCCAGCAGTGATGAGTCGATGAACACTGAAGCTTTCTTT. It encodes CASSDESMNTEAFF.

J is TRBJ2-5 and V is TRBV5-4; tentative D call: TRBD2 (6 bases). Trimming pared 0 bases from V and 5 bases from J, leaving 11 bases between. Germline lookup yields CDR1 SGHNT and CDR2 YYREEE (reference sequence). The CDR3 has 14 residues. As DNA, the CDR3 is TGTGCCAGCAGCTTGGATCCGGGAGCCGAGACCCAGTACTTC. This codes for CASSLDPGAETQYF.

The gene calls are TRBV5-1 and TRBJ1-1, with a weak D call TRBD1 (5 bases). In germline, CDR1 is SGHRS, CDR2 YFSETQ. The V and J ends lost 1 base and 3 bases respectively, with 13 bases between them. The CDR3 totals 15 residues. The CDR3 DNA is TGCGCCAGCAGCTTGCGATCAGGGATGGACACTGAAGCTTTCTTT. This translates into CASSLRSGMDTEAFF.

The table lists this clone with a count of one. The chain combines TRBV2 with TRBJ2-5, with 8 bases identical to TRBD2. Germline V gives CDR1 SNHLY, CDR2 FYNNEI. Trimming at V came to 6 bases and at J to 5 bases, leaving 5 bases not matched to a gene. The CDR3 length is 13 residues. CDR3 coding DNA: TGTGCCAGCAGGCCGGGAGGGTTTGAGACCCAGTACTTC. Amino acid sequence: CASRPGGFETQYF.

The chain links TRBV6-5 to TRBJ1-1, with TRBD1 matching 7 bases. Trimming at V came to 6 bases and at J to 1 base, leaving 5 bases not matched to a gene. Germline V gene sequence: CDR1 MNHEY, CDR2 SVGAGI. The CDR3 runs 14 residues. CDR3 amino acids: CASRPGTANTEAFF. The CDR3 nucleotides are TGTGCCAGCAGACCAGGGACAGCGAACACTGAAGCTTTCTTT.

This sequence joins TRBV7-9 and TRBJ1-6; no definite D call. This CDR3 is 15 amino acids long. Germline CDR1 is SEHNR and CDR2 is FQNEAQ (reference sequence). V was trimmed by 1 base and J by 7 bases, leaving 11 bases between them. CDR3 protein: CASSLVQGLNSPLHF. The DNA of the CDR3 is TGTGCCAGCAGCTTAGTCCAAGGACTGAATTCACCCCTCCACTTT. The entire variable domain, with the rest obtained from reference TRBV7-9 and TRBJ1-6, is as follows: DTGVSQNPRHKITKRGQNVTFRCDPISEHNRLYWYRQTLGQGPEFLTYFQNEAQLEKSRLLSDRFSAERPKGSFSTLEIQRTEQGDSAMYLCASSLVQGLNSPLHFGNGTRLTVT.

The chain joins TRBV2 to TRBJ2-3; 10 bases fit TRBD2. Per germline, CDR1 SNHLY and CDR2 FYNNEI. The CDR3 contains 14 residues. Germline trimming cut 8 bases from V and 2 bases from J; bases unmatched to any gene: 4. CDR3 nucleotides: TGTGCCAGCCAACTAGCGGGGCCCACAGATACGCAGTATTTT. Translated: CASQLAGPTDTQYF.

The J gene is TRBJ2-4, the V gene TRBV2; 10 bases are shared with TRBD1. The junction had 7 bases not matched to a gene; V was cut back by 6 bases and J by 8 bases. CDR1 is SNHLY, CDR2 FYNNEI, per germline. The CDR3 totals 14 residues. The CDR3: CASSGQGGKDIQYF. CDR3 nucleotides: TGTGCCAGCAGCGGACAGGGGGGAAAGGACATTCAGTACTTC.

The rearrangement uses TRBV5-1 and TRBJ2-2, with 8 bases matching TRBD1. Unmatched junction bases numbered 7, after V lost 7 bases and J lost 2 bases. The CDR3 spans 15 residues. Germline V gives CDR1 SGHRS, CDR2 YFSETQ. CDR3 coding DNA: TGCGCCAGCCTCGGGACAGGAGTCAACACCGGGGAGCTGTTTTTT. Translation: CASLGTGVNTGELFF. The full variable domain, rest sourced from reference TRBV5-1 and TRBJ2-2, is KAGVTQTPRYLIKTRGQQVTLSCSPISGHRSVSWYQQTPGQGLQFLFEYFSETQRNKGNFPGRFSGRQFSNSRSEMNVSTLELGDSALYLCASLGTGVNTGELFFGEGSRLTVL.

The V gene is TRBV19, the J gene TRBJ1-5; D uncertain. Germline-derived CDR1 and CDR2 are LNHDA and SQIVND (reference sequence). The germline V and J ends were trimmed by 6 bases and 7 bases, with 16 bases remaining between them. CDR3 length equals 14 residues. The CDR3 protein is CASRGGGNGQPQHF. DNA of the CDR3: TGTGCCAGTAGGGGTGGAGGGAATGGGCAGCCCCAGCATTTT.

V usage is TRBV9 and J usage is TRBJ1-1; 8 bases fit TRBD1. Germline V gene lookup returns CDR1 SGDLS and CDR2 YYNGEE. The length of the CDR3 is 15 residues. V was clipped by 4 bases and J by 4 bases; unmatched bases: 9. The CDR3 protein is CASSSRTGLGTEAFF. The CDR3 DNA follows: TGTGCCAGCAGCTCAAGGACAGGGTTGGGCACTGAAGCTTTCTTT.

Only one count was recorded for this clone. The CDR3 bases are TGTGCCAGCAGTTACCCCCAGCTCGAACAGGGGCCTCGCTCCTACGAGCAGTACTTC. Amino acid sequence: CASSYPQLEQGPRSYEQYF. V is TRBV6-7 and J is TRBJ2-7, with 7 bases aligning to TRBD1. TRBV6-7 carries the ORF label, with uncertain function. The CDR3 is 19 residues long. J lost 0 bases, V lost 2 bases, and 16 bases had no gene match.